Listed here are 10 T cell receptor beta chains from one sample, sequenced in a study of cytomegalovirus exposure and HLA in healthy donors. 60 Vbeta and 13 Jbeta primers were used in PCR. Profiled with immunoSEQ multiplex PCR; TCRdb holds only in-frame clones, not every one. The repertoire has around 100,000 clones, 55% to 70% of them found once; the top ten carry roughly 2%. The sample consisted of PBMCs. The receptors were sampled from a woman between 25 and 40 years old in good health and CMV-seronegative.

The V call is TRBV29-1, the J call TRBJ2-7; 10 bases agree with TRBD1. Germline values: CDR1 SQVTM, CDR2 ANQGSEA. The CDR3 length is 13 residues. Unmatched junction bases numbered 5, after V lost 4 bases and J lost 5 bases. CDR3 loop: CSVGGTGVNEQYF. CDR3 sequence (DNA): TGCAGCGTTGGTGGGACAGGGGTAAACGAGCAGTACTTC.

The chain employs TRBV10-1 and TRBJ2-5; 8 nucleotides align to TRBD1. The V segment lost 7 bases and the J segment 1 base; nucleotides outside the gene matches: 8. The CDR3 is 15 amino acids. Germline V lookup: CDR1 WNHNN, CDR2 SYGVQD (reference sequence). DNA for the CDR3: TGCGCCAGCACGGGCGGGACAGGCCCCCAAGAGACCCAGTACTTC. Encoded protein: CASTGGTGPQETQYF.

J is TRBJ1-4 and V is TRBV10-3; unclear D gene. Germline CDR1 ENHRY, CDR2 SYGVKD. This CDR3 spans 16 amino acids. Trimming took off 3 bases at V and 0 bases at J, with 11 bases between the two ends. Here the CDR3 DNA reads TGTGCCATCAGTGACTGGACTGCATCAACTAATGAAAAACTGTTTTTT. Amino acid sequence: CAISDWTASTNEKLFF.

This clone was counted once. This chain uses TRBV7-9 with TRBJ2-5, with TRBD2 matching 11 bases. V was clipped by 5 bases and J by 1 base; unmatched bases: 6. Germline V lookup: CDR1 SEHNR, CDR2 FQNEAQ (reference sequence). There are 16 residues in the CDR3. The CDR3 nucleotides are TGTGCCAGCAGCCCTACCGGGACTAGCGGCCAAGAGACCCAGTACTTC. It translates to CASSPTGTSGQETQYF.

V is TRBV6-1 and J is TRBJ2-5; TRBD1 agrees at 10 bases. With 2 bases clipped from V and 5 bases from J, the junction kept 11 bases outside the gene matches. CDR3 size: 17 residues. Germline V gives CDR1 MNHNS, CDR2 SASEGT. The CDR3 loop is CASSEPLTGGAWETQYF. CDR3 sequence (DNA): TGTGCCAGCAGTGAACCTCTGACAGGGGGCGCTTGGGAGACCCAGTACTTC.

The rearrangement uses TRBV28 and TRBJ1-6, with 10 bases fitting TRBD1. The germline V gene encodes CDR1 MDHEN and CDR2 SYDVKM. The V gene end was trimmed by 2 bases and the J gene end by 2 bases; junction bases not matched to a gene: 9. This CDR3 comprises 19 residues. For the CDR3, the DNA is TGTGCCAGCAGTTTAGAATCCCGGGACAGGGGAGCCTATAATTCACCCCTCCACTTT. This sequence encodes CASSLESRDRGAYNSPLHF.

As DNA, the CDR3 is TGCGCCAGCAGCATCAATCCGGGACAGGGAAACATTCAGTACTTC. This translates into CASSINPGQGNIQYF. This sequence joins TRBV5-1 and TRBJ2-4, with 9 bases fitting TRBD1. The CDR3 loop spans 15 amino acids. With 4 bases clipped from V and 6 bases from J, the junction kept 8 bases outside the gene matches. Germline V gives CDR1 SGHRS, CDR2 YFSETQ.

The chain employs TRBV30 and TRBJ2-1, with D perhaps TRBD2 (6 bases). Germline V gene data show CDR1 as GTSNPN and CDR2 as SVGIG (reference sequence). V lost 5 bases, J lost 3 bases, and 11 bases lay in between. The CDR3 is 13 residues long. This CDR3 is CAWGGLGYNEQFF. CDR3 DNA: TGTGCCTGGGGGGGGTTGGGCTACAATGAGCAGTTCTTC.

The gene calls are TRBV6-5 and TRBJ1-2; D uncertain. The germline V gene has CDR1 MNHEY and CDR2 SVGAGI. Trimming cost V 6 bases and J 4 bases, with 12 bases left between them. The CDR3 is 13 amino acids. This chain's CDR3 is CASSLSVFYGYTF. The CDR3 DNA is TGTGCCAGCAGCCTGTCGGTCTTCTATGGCTACACCTTC.

The V and J genes are TRBV18 and TRBJ2-1; 10 bases fit TRBD1. Germline V gene data show CDR1 as KGHSH and CDR2 as LQKENI. V shed 2 bases and J 5 bases; nucleotides not matched to a gene: 9. This CDR3 is 17 amino acids long. The CDR3 loop reads CASSPSTWGTGDNEQFF. The CDR3 nucleotides read TGTGCCAGCTCACCATCCACCTGGGGGACAGGGGACAATGAGCAGTTCTTC.